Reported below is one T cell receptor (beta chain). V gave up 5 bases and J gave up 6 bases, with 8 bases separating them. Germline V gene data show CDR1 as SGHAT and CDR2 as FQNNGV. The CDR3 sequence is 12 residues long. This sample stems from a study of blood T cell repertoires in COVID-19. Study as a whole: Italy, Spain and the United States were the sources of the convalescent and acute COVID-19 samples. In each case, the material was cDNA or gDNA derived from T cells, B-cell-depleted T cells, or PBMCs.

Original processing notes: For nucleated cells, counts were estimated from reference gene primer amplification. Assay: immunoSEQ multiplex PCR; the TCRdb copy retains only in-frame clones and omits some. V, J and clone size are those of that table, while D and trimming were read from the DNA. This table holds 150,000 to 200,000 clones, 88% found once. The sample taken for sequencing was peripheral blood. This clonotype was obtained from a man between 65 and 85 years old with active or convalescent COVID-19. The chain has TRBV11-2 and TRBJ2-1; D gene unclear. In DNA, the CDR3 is TGTGCCAGCAGCCAACAAATCAATGAGCAGTTCTTC. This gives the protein CASSQQINEQFF.